These 28 T cell receptor beta chains originate from one sample sequenced in a study of cytomegalovirus exposure and HLA in healthy donors. PCR was performed using 60 Vbeta and 13 Jbeta primers. Libraries were prepared by immunoSEQ multiplex PCR; TCRdb keeps only in-frame clonotypes and omits some of them. Of more than 95,000 clones listed, approximately 66% are singletons. The material sequenced was PBMCs. The receptors originated from a woman aged 50 to 65 in good health and CMV-seronegative.

The V call is TRBV5-1, the J call TRBJ1-2, with no clear D. V lost 2 bases to trimming and J lost 6 bases, with 11 bases between them. In germline, CDR1 is SGHRS, CDR2 YFSETQ. The CDR3 consists of 13 residues. In DNA form, the CDR3 reads TGCGCCAGCAGCTTAGGCGGACTTGATGGCTACACCTTC. Amino acids: CASSLGGLDGYTF.

The CDR3 DNA reads as TGCAGCGTTGAAGGGGAGAAATATGGCTACACCTTC. Its translation: CSVEGEKYGYTF. The chain uses TRBV29-1 and TRBJ1-2; D is ambiguous. Germline CDR1 is SQVTM and CDR2 is ANQGSEA. Between the trimmed V and J ends, which lost 1 base and 5 bases, there was a span of 8 bases. The CDR3 covers 12 residues.

This clone appeared a few times. CDR3 in DNA: TGTGCCAGCAGCTCCGCAACGGGACAGGGGTCCTCAGATACGCAGTATTTT. Amino acids: CASSSATGQGSSDTQYF. V is TRBV7-9 and J is TRBJ2-3, with 10 nucleotides matching TRBD1. The J segment lost 4 bases and the V segment lost 4 bases, leaving 11 bases of the junction unmatched. The CDR3 totals 17 residues. Germline CDR1 and CDR2: SEHNR and FQNEAQ (reference sequence).

The chain combines TRBV18 with TRBJ1-1; a weak D match, TRBD1 (6 bases). Germline V gene lookup returns CDR1 KGHSH and CDR2 LQKENI. The CDR3 spans 14 residues. Trimming pared 3 bases from V and 0 bases from J, leaving 8 bases between. CDR3 bases: TGTGCCAGCTCACCGGACAGATTGAACACTGAAGCTTTCTTT. Protein: CASSPDRLNTEAFF.

The rearrangement links TRBV5-6 to TRBJ2-3; 7 bases map to TRBD1. The CDR3 has 18 amino acids. Trimming cost V 3 bases and J 1 base; bases outside gene matches: 14. In germline, CDR1 is SGHDT, CDR2 YYEEEE. The CDR3 sequence: CASSSIARYRGGTDTQYF. DNA for the CDR3: TGTGCCAGCAGCTCGATCGCCAGATACAGGGGAGGCACAGATACGCAGTATTTT.

V gene TRBV7-9 combines with J gene TRBJ1-2; D gene ambiguous. The CDR3 covers 13 residues. The V and J ends lost 0 bases and 6 bases respectively, with 8 bases between them. The germline V gene has CDR1 SEHNR and CDR2 FQNEAQ (reference sequence). Here the CDR3 DNA reads TGTGCCAGCAGCTTAGCCGCCCCGGATGGCTACACCTTC. Protein product: CASSLAAPDGYTF. The full variable domain, with the rest looked up from reference TRBV7-9 and TRBJ1-2, is DTGVSQNPRHKITKRGQNVTFRCDPISEHNRLYWYRQTLGQGPEFLTYFQNEAQLEKSRLLSDRFSAERPKGSFSTLEIQRTEQGDSAMYLCASSLAAPDGYTFGSGTRLTVV.

The J gene is TRBJ2-3, the V gene TRBV19; D might be TRBD2 (6 bases). V was trimmed by 8 bases and J by 3 bases, leaving 15 bases between them. The CDR3 is 14 residues long. Germline lookup yields CDR1 LNHDA and CDR2 SQIVND (reference sequence). CDR3 residues: CASSAGTITDTQYF. The CDR3 DNA is TGTGCCAGTTCGGCGGGAACCATTACAGATACGCAGTATTTT.

V usage is TRBV7-9 and J usage is TRBJ2-1; 7 positions agree with TRBD1. The V gene's germline CDR1 is SEHNR and CDR2 FQNEAQ (reference sequence). The CDR3 is 16 amino acids. V gave up 6 bases and J gave up 0 bases; unmatched junction bases: 8. CDR3 nucleotide sequence: TGTGCCAGCAGACGTACAGGGGAAAGCTCCTACAATGAGCAGTTCTTC. This translates into CASRRTGESSYNEQFF.

V gene TRBV28 combines with J gene TRBJ1-1; D not certain. CDR3 length: 12 amino acids. CDR1 MDHEN and CDR2 SYDVKM come from the germline V gene. Between the trimmed V and J ends, which lost 8 bases and 3 bases, there was a span of 10 bases. This CDR3 is CASHPPDTEAFF. The CDR3 coding sequence is TGTGCCAGCCACCCCCCGGACACTGAAGCTTTCTTT.

This clone showed up just once. V gene TRBV6-5 combines with J gene TRBJ2-3, with 9 bases aligning to TRBD2. Germline V gene lookup returns CDR1 MNHEY and CDR2 SVGAGI. With V trimmed by 8 bases and J by 1 base, 4 bases remained unmatched. This CDR3 region has 14 residues. The DNA of the CDR3 is TGTGCCAGCGAATCTAGCGGGGGCACAGATACGCAGTATTTT. Its protein is CASESSGGTDTQYF.

This clone came up a few times. J is TRBJ1-1 and V is TRBV5-6; D perhaps matches TRBD1 (6 bases). The CDR3 has 15 residues. The V end lost 4 bases, the J end lost 0 bases, and 13 bases lay between the germline ends. Germline values: CDR1 SGHDT, CDR2 YYEEEE. This chain's CDR3 is CASSTQGSVNTEAFF. CDR3 bases: TGTGCCAGCAGCACACAGGGAAGCGTGAACACTGAAGCTTTCTTT.

This clone has a handful of counts. The chain carries TRBV7-9 and TRBJ1-1, with TRBD1 matching over 10 bases. The CDR3 runs 15 residues. Germline V CDR1 and CDR2: SEHNR, FQNEAQ (reference sequence). J lost 4 bases, V lost 3 bases, and 5 bases had no gene match. CDR3 residues: CASSFGWDRGTEAFF. The CDR3 bases are TGTGCCAGCAGCTTTGGTTGGGACAGGGGCACTGAAGCTTTCTTT.

This chain uses TRBV21-1 with TRBJ2-2; TRBD1 is the table's D call, not checked against the DNA. TRBV21-1 is a listed pseudogene. The CDR3 covers 16 residues. CDR3 loop: CARSRMGQSNTGELFF. For the CDR3, the DNA is TGTGCCAGGAGCCGCATGGGACAGTCCAACACCGGGGAGCTGTTTTTT.

V gene TRBV19 combines with J gene TRBJ1-1, with unresolved D. The CDR3 is made up of 11 amino acids. V was shortened by 3 bases and J by 6 bases, with 5 bases between the two germline ends. CDR1 and CDR2 (germline): LNHDA, SQIVND (reference sequence). The CDR3 protein is CASSMFAEAFF. The CDR3 DNA reads as TGTGCCAGTAGTATGTTCGCTGAAGCTTTCTTT.

This sequence joins TRBV23-1 and TRBJ1-4, with no clear D. TRBV23-1 is recorded as an ORF, its role being uncertain. The ends were cut back, 2 bases at V and 8 bases at J, with 24 bases in the middle. There are 18 residues in the CDR3. CDR3 coding DNA: TGCGCCAGCAGTCAACGGGGTAGAGCGGGTCTAGGTAGGGAAAAACTGTTTTTT. Encoded protein: CASSQRGRAGLGREKLFF.

V and J are TRBV18 and TRBJ2-7; 12 nucleotides match TRBD2. From germline, CDR1 is KGHSH and CDR2 LQKENI. The CDR3 covers 15 residues. V was clipped by 2 bases and J by 3 bases; unmatched bases: 2. The CDR3 loop reads CASSPGLAGLYEQYF. The CDR3 nucleotides read TGTGCCAGCTCACCAGGACTAGCGGGACTCTACGAGCAGTACTTC.

This rearrangement joins TRBV6-1 to TRBJ2-7, with TRBD1 matching over 8 bases. Looked up from germline, CDR1 is MNHNS and CDR2 is SASEGT. This CDR3 comprises 15 residues. The V and J ends lost 4 bases and 2 bases, in that order; junction bases with no gene match: 7. CDR3 amino acids: CASSAQTGAAYEQYF. The CDR3 DNA is TGTGCCAGCAGTGCCCAGACAGGGGCGGCCTACGAGCAGTACTTC.

The J gene is TRBJ1-2, the V gene TRBV5-1; maybe TRBD1 (5 bases). With 0 bases removed from V and 7 bases from J, the gap between germline ends came to 19 bases. From germline, CDR1 is SGHRS and CDR2 YFSETQ. The CDR3 covers 16 residues. The CDR3 spells CASSLEAQGRGGGYTF. For the CDR3, the DNA is TGCGCCAGCAGCTTGGAGGCTCAGGGAAGGGGCGGTGGCTACACCTTC. Full variable domain (rest looked up from reference TRBV5-1 and TRBJ1-2): KAGVTQTPRYLIKTRGQQVTLSCSPISGHRSVSWYQQTPGQGLQFLFEYFSETQRNKGNFPGRFSGRQFSNSRSEMNVSTLELGDSALYLCASSLEAQGRGGGYTFGSGTRLTVV.

This chain links TRBV5-1 with TRBJ1-5; D is possibly TRBD1 (5 bases). This CDR3 has 15 amino acids. V was shortened by 4 bases and J by 6 bases, with 17 bases between the two germline ends. Germline V gene sequence: CDR1 SGHRS, CDR2 YFSETQ. The CDR3 loop reads CASSIGGTSRQPQHF. CDR3 nucleotide sequence: TGCGCCAGCAGCATCGGGGGAACCTCCCGTCAGCCCCAGCATTTT.

The genes are TRBV4-1 and TRBJ2-2, with 12 positions matching TRBD2. CDR1 is MGHRA and CDR2 is YSYEKL in the germline V gene. CDR3 length equals 18 residues. J was trimmed by 1 base and V by 1 base; bases with no gene match: 4. CDR3 nucleotide sequence: TGCGCCAGCAGCCAAGCTCAACTAGCGGGAGGGAACACCGGGGAGCTGTTTTTT. Protein sequence: CASSQAQLAGGNTGELFF.

J is TRBJ1-1 and V is TRBV10-3; 9 nucleotides line up with TRBD1. Germline assignment: CDR1 ENHRY and CDR2 SYGVKD. V lost 2 bases to trimming and J lost 7 bases; unmatched junction nucleotides: 8. This CDR3 spans 15 amino acids. CDR3 amino acids: CAISELPGQGGEAFF. The CDR3 DNA reads as TGTGCCATCAGTGAGCTCCCGGGACAGGGCGGTGAAGCTTTCTTT.

The rearrangement uses TRBV15 and TRBJ1-2; D gene unclear. Germline CDR1 and CDR2: LNHNV and YYDKDF (reference sequence). V lost 0 bases and J 3 bases, leaving 17 bases between the germline ends. This CDR3 contains 17 residues. This chain's CDR3 is CATSRDEAGGLDYGYTF. In nucleotides, the CDR3 is TGTGCCACCAGCAGAGATGAGGCGGGTGGTTTAGACTATGGCTACACCTTC.

This clone showed up just once. This chain joins TRBV28 and TRBJ2-1; 7 bases align to TRBD1. Germline V CDR1 and CDR2: MDHEN, SYDVKM. V dropped 6 bases and J dropped 8; count of bases not matched to a gene: 10. This CDR3 has 14 residues. CDR3 in DNA: TGTGCCAGCAGCTTACGACAGGGTGCGGATGAGCAGTTCTTC. Translation: CASSLRQGADEQFF.

CDR3 DNA sequence: TGTGCCAGCAGTGGCAACAGGCTCCTCTATGGCTACACCTTC. Residues: CASSGNRLLYGYTF. V usage is TRBV27 and J usage is TRBJ1-2, with D possibly being TRBD1 (5 bases). V was trimmed by 5 bases and J by 4 bases, leaving 14 bases between them. The CDR3 has 14 residues. Germline V gene lookup returns CDR1 MNHEY and CDR2 SMNVEV (reference sequence).

This clone came up a few times. The J gene is TRBJ1-5, the V gene TRBV7-2; possibly TRBD1 for D (6 bases). Trimming removed 0 bases from V and 3 bases from J, with 12 bases in between. This CDR3 contains 16 residues. Germline V CDR1 and CDR2: SGHTA, FQGNSA. CDR3 nucleotide sequence: TGTGCCAGCAGCTTAGCGGGCAGGGGAATCAATCAGCCCCAGCATTTT. This sequence encodes CASSLAGRGINQPQHF.

This clone was picked up a small number of times. V gene TRBV7-8 combines with J gene TRBJ1-3, with D perhaps TRBD1 (5 bases). The V end lost 5 bases, the J end lost 0 bases, and 17 bases lay between the germline ends. CDR1 is SGHVS and CDR2 is FQNEAQ in the germline V gene. The CDR3 is 17 amino acids. The CDR3 bases are TGTGCCAGCAGCCCCTTGCGGGGGTCAGACTCTGGAAACACCATATATTTT. This sequence encodes CASSPLRGSDSGNTIYF.

CDR3 loop: CATSRDLRGRSTDTQYF. The DNA of the CDR3 is TGTGCCACCAGCAGAGATTTAAGGGGGCGCAGCACAGATACGCAGTATTTT. The chain links TRBV15 to TRBJ2-3, with 7 bases lining up with TRBD1. This CDR3 is built from 17 residues. J lost 0 bases, V lost 0 bases, and 6 bases had no gene match. The germline CDR1 and CDR2 sequences are LNHNV and YYDKDF (reference sequence).

This rearrangement joins TRBV6-6 to TRBJ2-3; no clear D gene. CDR3 length: 14 residues. Germline V gene data show CDR1 as MNHNY and CDR2 as SVGAGI (reference sequence). V was trimmed by 4 bases and J by 6 bases, leaving 14 bases between them. Written as DNA, the CDR3 is TGTGCCAGCAGTTCGGCTAGTTTGGAGGATACGCAGTATTTT. Translated: CASSSASLEDTQYF.